This TCR beta chain stems from a study of HIV-infected patients and healthy controls. General study results and limits: Comparisons were complicated because patients and controls had unequal numbers of distinct sequences.

This clonotype is deemed medium-sized. The antigen is not known. Follow-up blood was drawn about 14 weeks, roughly three months, after antiretroviral therapy began. Whole blood was used without fractionation, so all unsorted peripheral T cells were included. Trimming cost V 5 bases and J 9 bases, with 8 bases left between them. CDR1 and CDR2 from the germline V gene are SGHAT and FQNNGV. This CDR3 comprises 11 residues. Alpha and beta constant-region primers primed reverse transcription of 500 to 550 ng RNA. Using multiplexing indices, alpha and beta chain libraries were generated apart by chain-specific third strand synthesis. TCRdb redid the calling of the 5' RACE reads with MiXCR, one entry per CDR3 protein. The sample consists of several thousand distinct CDR3 sequences, approximately 20% of them appearing once.

The chain uses TRBV11-2 and TRBJ2-1; D remains unclear. The sample consisted of blood, taken during antiretroviral therapy. The sequence came from an adult with HIV infection. The CDR3 is CASSHISEQFF. In DNA, the CDR3 is TGTGCCAGCAGCCATATCAGTGAGCAGTTCTTC.